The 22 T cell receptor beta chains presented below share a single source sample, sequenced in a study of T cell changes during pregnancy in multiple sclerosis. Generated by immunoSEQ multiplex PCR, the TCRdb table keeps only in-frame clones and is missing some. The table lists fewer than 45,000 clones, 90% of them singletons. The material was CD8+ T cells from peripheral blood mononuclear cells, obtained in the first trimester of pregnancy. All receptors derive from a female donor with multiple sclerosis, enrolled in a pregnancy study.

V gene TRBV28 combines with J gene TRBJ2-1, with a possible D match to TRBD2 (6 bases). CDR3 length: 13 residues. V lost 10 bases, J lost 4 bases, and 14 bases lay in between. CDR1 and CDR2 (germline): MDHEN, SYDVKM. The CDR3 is CATSREQYNEQFF. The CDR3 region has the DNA TGTGCCACCTCCCGGGAGCAATACAATGAGCAGTTCTTC.

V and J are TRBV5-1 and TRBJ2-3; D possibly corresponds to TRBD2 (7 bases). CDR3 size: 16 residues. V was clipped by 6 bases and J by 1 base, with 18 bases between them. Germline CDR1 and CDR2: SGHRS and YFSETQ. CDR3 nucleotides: TGCGCCAGCACTACAAGGGGGGGGACGGGCACAGATACGCAGTATTTT. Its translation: CASTTRGGTGTDTQYF.

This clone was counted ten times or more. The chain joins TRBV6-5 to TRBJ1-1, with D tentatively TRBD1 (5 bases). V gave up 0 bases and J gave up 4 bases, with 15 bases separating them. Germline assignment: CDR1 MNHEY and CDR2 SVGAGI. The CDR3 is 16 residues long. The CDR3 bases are TGTGCCAGCAGTTACTCTAAGGGGTGGTTTGGCACTGAAGCTTTCTTT. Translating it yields CASSYSKGWFGTEAFF.

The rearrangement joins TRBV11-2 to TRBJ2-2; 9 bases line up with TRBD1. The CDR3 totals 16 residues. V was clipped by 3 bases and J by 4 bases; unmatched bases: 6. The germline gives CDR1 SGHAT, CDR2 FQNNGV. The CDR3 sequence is CASSFIGTGPTGELFF. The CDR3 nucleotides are TGTGCCAGCAGCTTTATAGGGACAGGGCCCACCGGGGAGCTGTTTTTT.

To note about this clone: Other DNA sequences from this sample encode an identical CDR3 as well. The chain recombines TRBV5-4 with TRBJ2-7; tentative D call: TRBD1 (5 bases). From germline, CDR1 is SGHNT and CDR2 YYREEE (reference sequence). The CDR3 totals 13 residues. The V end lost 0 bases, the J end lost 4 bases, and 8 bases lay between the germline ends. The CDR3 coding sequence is TGTGCCAGCAGCTTGGGACAGAGTTACGAGCAGTACTTC. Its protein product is CASSLGQSYEQYF.

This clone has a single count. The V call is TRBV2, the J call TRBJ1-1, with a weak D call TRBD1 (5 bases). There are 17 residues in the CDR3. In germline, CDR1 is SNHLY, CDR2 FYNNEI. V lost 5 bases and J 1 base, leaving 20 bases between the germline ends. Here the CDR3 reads CASSPRPTRAPNTEAFF. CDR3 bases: TGTGCCAGCAGTCCTCGACCCACCAGGGCTCCGAACACTGAAGCTTTCTTT.

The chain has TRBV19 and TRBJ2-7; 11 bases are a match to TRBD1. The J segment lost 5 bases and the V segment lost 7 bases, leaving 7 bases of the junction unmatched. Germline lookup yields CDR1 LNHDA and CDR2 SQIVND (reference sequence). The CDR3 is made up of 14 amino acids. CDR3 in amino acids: CASTSDRGRDEQYF. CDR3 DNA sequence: TGTGCCAGTACCTCGGACAGGGGGCGCGACGAGCAGTACTTC.

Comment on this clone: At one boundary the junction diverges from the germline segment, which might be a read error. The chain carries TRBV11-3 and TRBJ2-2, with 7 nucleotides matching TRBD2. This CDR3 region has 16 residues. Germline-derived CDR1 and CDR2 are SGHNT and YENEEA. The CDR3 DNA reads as TGTGCCAGCAGCTTAATACTAGCGTCTATAACCGAGGAGCTGTTTTTT. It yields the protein CASSLILASITEELFF.

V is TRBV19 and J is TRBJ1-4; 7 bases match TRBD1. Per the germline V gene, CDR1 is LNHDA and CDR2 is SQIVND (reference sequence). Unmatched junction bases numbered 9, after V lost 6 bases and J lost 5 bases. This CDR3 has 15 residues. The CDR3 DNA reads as TGTGCCAGTAGACCCAACAGGGGACCGAATGAAAAACTGTTTTTT. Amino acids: CASRPNRGPNEKLFF.

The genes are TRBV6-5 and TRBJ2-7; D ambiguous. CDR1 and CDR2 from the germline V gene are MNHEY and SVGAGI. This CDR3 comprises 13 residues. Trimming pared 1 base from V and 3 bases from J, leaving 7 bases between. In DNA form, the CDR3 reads TGTGCCAGCAGTTACTTCCGCGGCTACGAGCAGTACTTC. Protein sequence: CASSYFRGYEQYF.

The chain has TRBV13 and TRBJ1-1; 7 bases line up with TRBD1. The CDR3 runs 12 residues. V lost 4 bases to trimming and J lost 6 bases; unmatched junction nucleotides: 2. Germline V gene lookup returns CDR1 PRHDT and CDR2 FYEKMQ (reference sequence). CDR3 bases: TGTGCCAGCAGCTCCGGACAGGCTGAAGCTTTCTTT. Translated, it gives CASSSGQAEAFF.

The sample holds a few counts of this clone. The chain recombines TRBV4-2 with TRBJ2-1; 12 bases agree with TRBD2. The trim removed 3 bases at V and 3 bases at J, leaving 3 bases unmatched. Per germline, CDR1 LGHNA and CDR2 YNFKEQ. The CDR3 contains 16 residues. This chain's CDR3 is CASSQGLAGDYNEQFF. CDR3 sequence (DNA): TGTGCCAGCAGCCAGGGACTAGCGGGTGACTACAATGAGCAGTTCTTC.

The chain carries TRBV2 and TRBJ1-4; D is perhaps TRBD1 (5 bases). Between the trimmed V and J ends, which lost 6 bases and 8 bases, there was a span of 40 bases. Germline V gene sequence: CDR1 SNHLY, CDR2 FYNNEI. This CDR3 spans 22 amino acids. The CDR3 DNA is TGTGCCAGCAGACTGTCGCGGTGGGGCGCAAGCCCAGGTGGGGCCAGCGAGGAAAAACTGTTTTTT. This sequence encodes CASRLSRWGASPGGASEEKLFF.

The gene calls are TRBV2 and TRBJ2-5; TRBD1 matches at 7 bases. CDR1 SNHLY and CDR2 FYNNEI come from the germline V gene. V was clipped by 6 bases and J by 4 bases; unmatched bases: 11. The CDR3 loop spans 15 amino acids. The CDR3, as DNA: TGTGCCAGCAGGTACCCAGGGGGATCGCGAGAGACCCAGTACTTC. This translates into CASRYPGGSRETQYF.

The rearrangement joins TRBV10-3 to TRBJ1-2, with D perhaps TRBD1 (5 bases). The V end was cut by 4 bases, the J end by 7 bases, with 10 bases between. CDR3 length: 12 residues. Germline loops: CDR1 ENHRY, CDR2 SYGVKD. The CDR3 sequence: CAISAGGIGYTF. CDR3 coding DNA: TGTGCCATCAGTGCGGGGGGGATTGGCTACACCTTC.

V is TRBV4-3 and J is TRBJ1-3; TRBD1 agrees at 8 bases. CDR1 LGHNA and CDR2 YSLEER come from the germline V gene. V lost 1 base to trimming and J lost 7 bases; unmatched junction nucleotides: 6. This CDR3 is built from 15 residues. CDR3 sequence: CASSQGQGAVNTIYF. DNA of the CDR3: TGCGCCAGCAGCCAAGGGCAGGGGGCCGTCAACACCATATATTTT.

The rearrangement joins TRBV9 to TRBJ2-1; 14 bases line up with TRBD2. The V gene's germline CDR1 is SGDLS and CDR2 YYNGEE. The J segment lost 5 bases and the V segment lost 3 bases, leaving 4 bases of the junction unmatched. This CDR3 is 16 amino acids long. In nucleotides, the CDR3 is TGTGCCAGCAGCGCGCGACTAGCGGGAGGGCACAATGAGCAGTTCTTC. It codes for CASSARLAGGHNEQFF.

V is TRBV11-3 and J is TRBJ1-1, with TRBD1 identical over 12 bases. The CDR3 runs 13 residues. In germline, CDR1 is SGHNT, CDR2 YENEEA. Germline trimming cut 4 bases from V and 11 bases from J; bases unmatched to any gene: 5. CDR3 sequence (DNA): TGTGCCAGCAGCTACGGGACAGGGGGCGATGCTTTCTTT. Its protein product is CASSYGTGGDAFF.

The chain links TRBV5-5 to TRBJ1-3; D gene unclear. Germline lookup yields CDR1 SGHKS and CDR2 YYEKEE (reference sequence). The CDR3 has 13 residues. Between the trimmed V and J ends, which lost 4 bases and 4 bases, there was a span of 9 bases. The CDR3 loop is CASSTTSGNTIYF. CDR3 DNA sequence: TGTGCCAGCAGCACTACCTCCGGAAACACCATATATTTT.

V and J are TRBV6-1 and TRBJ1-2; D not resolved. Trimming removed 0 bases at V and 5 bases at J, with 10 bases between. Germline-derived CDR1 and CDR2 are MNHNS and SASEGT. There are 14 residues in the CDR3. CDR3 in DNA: TGTGCCAGCAGTGAAGCCTGTCAGAGGTATGGCTACACCTTC. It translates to CASSEACQRYGYTF.

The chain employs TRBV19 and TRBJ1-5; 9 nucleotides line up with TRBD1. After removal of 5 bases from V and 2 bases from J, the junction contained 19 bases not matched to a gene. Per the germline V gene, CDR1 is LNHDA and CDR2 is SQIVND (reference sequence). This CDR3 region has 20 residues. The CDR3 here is CASSSTSGTGRFAGNQPQHF. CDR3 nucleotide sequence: TGTGCCAGTAGTTCGACTTCCGGGACAGGGAGATTTGCGGGCAATCAGCCCCAGCATTTT.

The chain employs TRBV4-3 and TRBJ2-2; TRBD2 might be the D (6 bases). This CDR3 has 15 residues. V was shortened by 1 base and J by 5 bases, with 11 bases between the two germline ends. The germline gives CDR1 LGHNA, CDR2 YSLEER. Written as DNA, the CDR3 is TGCGCCAGCAGCCAAGTCTATGCGGGGACCGGGGAGCTGTTTTTT. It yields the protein CASSQVYAGTGELFF.